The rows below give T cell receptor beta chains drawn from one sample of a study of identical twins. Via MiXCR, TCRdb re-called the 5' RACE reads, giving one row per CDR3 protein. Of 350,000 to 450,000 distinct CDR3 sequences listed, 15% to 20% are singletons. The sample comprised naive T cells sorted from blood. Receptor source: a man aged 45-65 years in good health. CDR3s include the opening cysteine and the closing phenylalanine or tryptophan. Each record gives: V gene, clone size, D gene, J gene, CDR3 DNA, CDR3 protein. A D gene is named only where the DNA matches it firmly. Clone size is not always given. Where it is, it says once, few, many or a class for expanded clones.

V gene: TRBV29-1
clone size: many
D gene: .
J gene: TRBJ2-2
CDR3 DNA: TGCAGCGTTGGGGTTCCCGGGGAGCTGTTTTTT
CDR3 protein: CSVGVPGELFF

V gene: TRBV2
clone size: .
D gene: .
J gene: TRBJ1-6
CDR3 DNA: TGTGCCAATGCCCGCTCCTATAATTCACCCCTCCACTTT
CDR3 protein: CANARSYNSPLHF

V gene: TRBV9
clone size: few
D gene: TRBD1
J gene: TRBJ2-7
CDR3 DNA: TGTGCCAGCAGCGTAGAGACAGGGGGTAAAGGCGTGCAGTACTTC
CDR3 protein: CASSVETGGKGVQYF

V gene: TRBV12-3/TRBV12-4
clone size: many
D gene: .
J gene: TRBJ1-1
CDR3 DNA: TGTGCCAGCAGTTTATTTAAGGGGCCAGAAGCTTTCTTT
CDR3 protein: CASSLFKGPEAFF

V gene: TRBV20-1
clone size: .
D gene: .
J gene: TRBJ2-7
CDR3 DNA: TGCAGTGCCATCGGGCAGAGCTACGAGCAGTACTTC
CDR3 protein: CSAIGQSYEQYF

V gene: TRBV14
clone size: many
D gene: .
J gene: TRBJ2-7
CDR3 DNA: TGTGCCAGCAGCCAAATACTTGGGACCTACGAGCAGTACTTC
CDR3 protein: CASSQILGTYEQYF

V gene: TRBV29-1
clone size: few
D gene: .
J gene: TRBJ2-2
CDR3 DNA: TGCAGCGTTGCAGGGGCCGGGGAGCTGTTTTTT
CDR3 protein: CSVAGAGELFF

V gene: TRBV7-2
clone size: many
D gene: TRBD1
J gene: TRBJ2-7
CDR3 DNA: TGTGCCAGCAGCTTCCCGGTGAGGCAGGGGGACTACGAGCAGTACTTC
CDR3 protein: CASSFPVRQGDYEQYF

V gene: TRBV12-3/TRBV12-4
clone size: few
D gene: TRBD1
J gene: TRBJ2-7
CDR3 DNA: TGTGCCAGCACGGGACAGGCCGGGAACGAGCAGTACTTC
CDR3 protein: CASTGQAGNEQYF

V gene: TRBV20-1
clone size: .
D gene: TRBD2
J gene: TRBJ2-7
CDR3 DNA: TGCAGTGCTAGACTAGCGGGAGCCACCTACGAGCAGTACTTC
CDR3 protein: CSARLAGATYEQYF

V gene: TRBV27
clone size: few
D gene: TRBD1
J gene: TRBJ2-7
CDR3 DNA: TGTGCCAGCAGTCCGACCGGGACAGGACCGAACCCCTACGAGCAGTACTTC
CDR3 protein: CASSPTGTGPNPYEQYF

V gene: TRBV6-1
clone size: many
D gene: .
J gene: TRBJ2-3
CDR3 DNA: TGTGCCAGCAGTGGACAGGATTCGATAGATACGCAGTATTTT
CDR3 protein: CASSGQDSIDTQYF

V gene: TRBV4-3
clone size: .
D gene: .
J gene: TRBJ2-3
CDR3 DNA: TGCGCCAGCAGCCAGGAGTATCGGACGCCTACTAGCACAGATACGCAGTATTTT
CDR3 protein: CASSQEYRTPTSTDTQYF

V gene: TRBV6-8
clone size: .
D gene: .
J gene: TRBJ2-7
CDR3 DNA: TGTGCCAGCAGAGGATACCGGACAGTGACGGTTTCCTACGAGCAGTACTTC
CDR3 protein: CASRGYRTVTVSYEQYF

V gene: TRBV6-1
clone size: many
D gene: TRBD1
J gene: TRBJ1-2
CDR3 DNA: TGTGCCAGCAGCACACACGAGGGGGCCGCTGGCTACACCTTC
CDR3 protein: CASSTHEGAAGYTF

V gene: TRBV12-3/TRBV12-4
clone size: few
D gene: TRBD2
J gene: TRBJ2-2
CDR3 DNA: TGTGCCAGCAGTTATCTCCGAGCGGGAGTCACCGGGGAGCTGTTTTTT
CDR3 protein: CASSYLRAGVTGELFF

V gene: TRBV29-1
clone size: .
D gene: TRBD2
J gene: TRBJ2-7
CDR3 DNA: TGCAGCGTGGGTAGCGGGAGTGGGTACGAGCAGTACTTC
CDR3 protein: CSVGSGSGYEQYF

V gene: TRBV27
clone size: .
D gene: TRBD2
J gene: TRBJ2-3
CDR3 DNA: TGTGCCAGCAGTTTTTTAGCGGGAGGGTTGGATACGCAGTATTTT
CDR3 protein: CASSFLAGGLDTQYF

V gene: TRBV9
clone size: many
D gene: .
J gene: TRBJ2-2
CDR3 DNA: TGTGCCAGCAGCTCAGGACGGACCGGGGAGCTGTTTTTT
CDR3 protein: CASSSGRTGELFF

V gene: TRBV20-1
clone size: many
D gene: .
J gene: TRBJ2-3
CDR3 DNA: TGCAGTGCTACCGGACAGTCCACAGATACGCAGTATTTT
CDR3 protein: CSATGQSTDTQYF

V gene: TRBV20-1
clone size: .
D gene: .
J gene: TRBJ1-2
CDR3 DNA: TGCAGTGCATCAACAGGGTCTGCGGGCTACACCTTC
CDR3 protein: CSASTGSAGYTF

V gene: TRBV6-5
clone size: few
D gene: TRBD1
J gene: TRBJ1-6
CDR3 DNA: TGTGCCAGCCGTTTCAGGGGGCGGAATTCACCCCTCCACTTT
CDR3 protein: CASRFRGRNSPLHF

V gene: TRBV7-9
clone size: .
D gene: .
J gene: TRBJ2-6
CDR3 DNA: TGTGCCAGCACGCCCGGAGGAGGTGGGGCCAACGTCCTGACTTTC
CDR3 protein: CASTPGGGGANVLTF

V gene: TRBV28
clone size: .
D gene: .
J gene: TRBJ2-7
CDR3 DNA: TGTGCCAGCAGTCCGCAACAGCTTCCCTACGAGCAGTACTTC
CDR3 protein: CASSPQQLPYEQYF

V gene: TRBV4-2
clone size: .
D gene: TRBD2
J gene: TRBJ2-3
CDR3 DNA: TGTGCCAGCAGCCAAGACCAGGGACTAGCGGCAGATACGCAGTATTTT
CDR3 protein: CASSQDQGLAADTQYF

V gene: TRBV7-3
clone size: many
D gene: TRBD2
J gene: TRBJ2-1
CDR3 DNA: TGTGCCAGCAGCCTCGTTGGTAGCGGGAGCCGAAATGAGCAGTTCTTC
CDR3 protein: CASSLVGSGSRNEQFF

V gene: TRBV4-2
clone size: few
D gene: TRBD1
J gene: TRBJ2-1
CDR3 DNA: TGTGCCAGCAGCCAAGCGTCTGAGACAGGGGTGTACAATGAGCAGTTCTTC
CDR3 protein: CASSQASETGVYNEQFF

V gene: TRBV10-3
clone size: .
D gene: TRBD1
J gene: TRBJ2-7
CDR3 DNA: TGTGCCATCATCGGACAGGGGGGCGAGCAGTACTTC
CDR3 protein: CAIIGQGGEQYF

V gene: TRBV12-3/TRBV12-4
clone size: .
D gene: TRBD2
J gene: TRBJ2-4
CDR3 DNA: TGTGCCAGCAGCACACTAGCGGGGAGAGACATTCAGTACTTC
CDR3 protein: CASSTLAGRDIQYF

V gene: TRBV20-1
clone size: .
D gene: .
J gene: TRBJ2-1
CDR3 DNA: TGCAGTGCTAGATCTCGGTTCCGCGAGAGTTACAATGAGCAGTTCTTC
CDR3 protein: CSARSRFRESYNEQFF

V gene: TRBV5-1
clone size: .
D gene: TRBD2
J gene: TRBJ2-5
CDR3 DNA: TGCGCCAGCAGCCCGGGACTAGCGGGAAACGTCGAGACCCAGTACTTC
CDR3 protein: CASSPGLAGNVETQYF

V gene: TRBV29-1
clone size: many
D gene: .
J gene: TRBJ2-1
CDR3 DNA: TGCAGCGTTGAAACGCAGACCGGAGGTGAGCAGTTCTTC
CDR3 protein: CSVETQTGGEQFF

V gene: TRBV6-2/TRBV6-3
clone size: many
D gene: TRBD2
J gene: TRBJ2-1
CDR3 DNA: TGTGCCAGCAGCTTAGCGGGAGGGTCTTTCAATGAGCAGTTCTTC
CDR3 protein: CASSLAGGSFNEQFF

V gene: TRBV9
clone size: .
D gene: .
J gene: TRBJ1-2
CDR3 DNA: TGTGCCAGCAGCCCCACCGGGGCCCTTAACTATGGCTACACCTTC
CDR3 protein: CASSPTGALNYGYTF

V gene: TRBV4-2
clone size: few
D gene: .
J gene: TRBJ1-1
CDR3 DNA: TGTGCCAGCAGCCTGGGCCCAGGGATTAACACTGAAGCTTTCTTT
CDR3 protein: CASSLGPGINTEAFF

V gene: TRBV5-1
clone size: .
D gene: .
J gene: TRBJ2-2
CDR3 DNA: TGCGCCAGCAGCTTGGCGGAGAACACCGGGGAGCTGTTTTTT
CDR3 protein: CASSLAENTGELFF

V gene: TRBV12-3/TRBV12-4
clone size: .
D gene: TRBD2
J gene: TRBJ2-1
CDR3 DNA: TGTGCCAGCAGTGGGGCCCGGGGGGTATACAATGAGCAGTTCTTC
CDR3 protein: CASSGARGVYNEQFF